Given below is one T cell receptor beta chain in context. The data belong to a study of blood T cell repertoires in COVID-19. Authors' analysis steps: Reference gene primer amplification gave nucleated cell count estimates. Measured with immunoSEQ multiplex PCR; TCRdb has only the in-frame clones, and not every one. V and J calls and clone size follow that table, whereas D and trimming were derived from the DNA. The table records roughly 38,000 clones, nearly 90% of them present only once. Sequences were obtained from peripheral blood. The TCR sequence derives from a man between 60 and 75 years old with active or convalescent COVID-19.

Here the CDR3 DNA reads TGCAGTGCTAGATCGAGCGAGACCCAGTACTTC. It yields the protein CSARSSETQYF. This chain links TRBV20-1 with TRBJ2-5, with D uncertain. V dropped 2 bases and J dropped 5 bases, with 6 bases sitting between them. This CDR3 contains 11 residues. CDR1 is DFQATT and CDR2 is SNEGSKA in the germline V gene (reference sequence).